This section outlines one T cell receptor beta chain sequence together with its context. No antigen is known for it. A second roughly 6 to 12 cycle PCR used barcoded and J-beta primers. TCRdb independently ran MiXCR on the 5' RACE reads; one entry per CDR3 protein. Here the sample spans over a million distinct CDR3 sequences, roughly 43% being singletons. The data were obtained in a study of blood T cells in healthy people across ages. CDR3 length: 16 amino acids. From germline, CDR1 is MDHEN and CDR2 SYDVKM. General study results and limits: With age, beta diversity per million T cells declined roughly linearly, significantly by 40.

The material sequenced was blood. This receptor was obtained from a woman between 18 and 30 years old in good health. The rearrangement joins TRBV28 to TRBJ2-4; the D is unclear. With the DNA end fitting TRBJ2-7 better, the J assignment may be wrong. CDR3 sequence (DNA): TGTGCCAGCAGCGTAACCCGAGCTCCCCACCCCTACGAGCAGTACTTC. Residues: CASSVTRAPHPYEQYF.